The entry below describes one T cell receptor (beta chain). Its specificity is unknown. Trimming cost V 2 bases and J 10 bases; bases outside gene matches: 2. The CDR3 is 12 residues long. CDR1 and CDR2 from the germline V gene are MGHRA and YSYEKL. These data originate in a study of blood T cells in healthy people across ages. Study-wide points: For the donors, CMV status was unknown and possibly confounded expanded clonotype changes.

There were healthy Caucasian individuals from Russia, aged roughly 6 to 100, serving as donors. The authors ran a second PCR of roughly 6 to 12 cycles using a sample-barcoded 5' primer and a J-beta primer mix. TCRdb called the 5' RACE reads again in MiXCR, with one record for every CDR3 protein. The sample holds 800,000 to 1,000,000 distinct CDR3 sequences; around 49% are singletons and the top ten take under 15%. This chain uses TRBV4-1 with TRBJ2-1, with 7 bases lining up with TRBD2. This clonotype was sampled from a man aged 25-45 years in good health. Sequenced input: blood. CDR3 residues: CASSQQREEQFF. In DNA, the CDR3 is TGCGCCAGCAGCCAACAGCGGGAAGAGCAGTTCTTC.